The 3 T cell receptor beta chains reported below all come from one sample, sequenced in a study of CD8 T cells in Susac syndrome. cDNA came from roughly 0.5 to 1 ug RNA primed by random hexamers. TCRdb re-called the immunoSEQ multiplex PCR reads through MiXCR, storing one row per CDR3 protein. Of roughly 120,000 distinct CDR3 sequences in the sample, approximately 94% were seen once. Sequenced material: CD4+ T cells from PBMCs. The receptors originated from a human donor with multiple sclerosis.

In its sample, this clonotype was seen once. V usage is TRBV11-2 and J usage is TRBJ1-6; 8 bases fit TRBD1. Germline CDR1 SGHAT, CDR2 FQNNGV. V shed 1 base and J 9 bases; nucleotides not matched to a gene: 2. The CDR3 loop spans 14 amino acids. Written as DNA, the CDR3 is TGTGCCAGCAGCTTAGGGACAGGGCGTTCACCCCTCCACTTT. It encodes CASSLGTGRSPLHF. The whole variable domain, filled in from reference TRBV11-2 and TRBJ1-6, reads EAGVAQSPRYKIIEKRQSVAFWCNPISGHATLYWYQQILGQGPKLLIQFQNNGVVDDSQLPKDRFSAERLKGVDSTLKIQPAKLEDSAVYLCASSLGTGRSPLHFGNGTRLTVT.

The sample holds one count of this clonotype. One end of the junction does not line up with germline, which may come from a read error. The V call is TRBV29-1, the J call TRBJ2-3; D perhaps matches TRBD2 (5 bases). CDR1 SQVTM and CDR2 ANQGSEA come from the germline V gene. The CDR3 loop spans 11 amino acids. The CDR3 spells CSAGTTSPGNF. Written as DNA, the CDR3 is TGCAGCGCAGGTACGACCAGTCCGGGAAATTTT.

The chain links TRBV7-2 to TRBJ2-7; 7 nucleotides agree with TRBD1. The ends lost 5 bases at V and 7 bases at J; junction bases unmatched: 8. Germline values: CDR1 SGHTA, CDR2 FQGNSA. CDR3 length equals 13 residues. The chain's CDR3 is CASSQQGPLEQYF. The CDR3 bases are TGTGCCAGCAGCCAACAGGGGCCTCTGGAGCAGTACTTC.